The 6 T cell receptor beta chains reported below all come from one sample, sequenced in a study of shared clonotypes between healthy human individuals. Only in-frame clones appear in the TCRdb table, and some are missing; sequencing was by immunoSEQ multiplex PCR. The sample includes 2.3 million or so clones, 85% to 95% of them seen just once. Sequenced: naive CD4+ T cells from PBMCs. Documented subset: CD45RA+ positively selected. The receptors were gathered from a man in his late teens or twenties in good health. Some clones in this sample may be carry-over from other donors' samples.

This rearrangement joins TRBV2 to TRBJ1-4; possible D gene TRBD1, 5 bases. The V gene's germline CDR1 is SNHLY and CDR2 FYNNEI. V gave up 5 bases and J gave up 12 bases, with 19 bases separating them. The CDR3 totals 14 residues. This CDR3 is CASSTIRGAPELFF. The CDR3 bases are TGTGCCAGCAGTACGATTAGAGGGGCGCCGGAACTGTTTTTT.

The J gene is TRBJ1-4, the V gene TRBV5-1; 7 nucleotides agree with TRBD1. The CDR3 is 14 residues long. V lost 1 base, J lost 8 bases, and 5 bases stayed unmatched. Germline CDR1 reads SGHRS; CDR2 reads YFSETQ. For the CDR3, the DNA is TGCGCCAGCAGCTTGACAGGGGTGGAAGAAAAACTGTTTTTT. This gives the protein CASSLTGVEEKLFF.

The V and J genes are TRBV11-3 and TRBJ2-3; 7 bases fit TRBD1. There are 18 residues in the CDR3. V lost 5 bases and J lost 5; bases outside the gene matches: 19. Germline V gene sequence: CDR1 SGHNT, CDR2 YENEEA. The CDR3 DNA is TGTGCCAGCAGCCCAGGGGGTTGGGGGCCCCCAGGCAAAGATACGCAGTATTTT. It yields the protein CASSPGGWGPPGKDTQYF.

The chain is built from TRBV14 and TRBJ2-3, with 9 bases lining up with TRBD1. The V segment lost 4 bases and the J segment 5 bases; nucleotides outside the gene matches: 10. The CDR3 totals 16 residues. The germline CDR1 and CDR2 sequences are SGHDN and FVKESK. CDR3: CASSRTPGQGGDTQYF. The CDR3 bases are TGTGCCAGCAGCCGCACCCCGGGACAGGGAGGAGATACGCAGTATTTT. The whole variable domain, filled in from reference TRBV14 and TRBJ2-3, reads EAGVTQFPSHSVIEKGQTVTLRCDPISGHDNLYWYRRVMGKEIKFLLHFVKESKQDESGMPNNRFLAERTGGTYSTLKVQPAELEDSGVYFCASSRTPGQGGDTQYFGPGTRLTVL.

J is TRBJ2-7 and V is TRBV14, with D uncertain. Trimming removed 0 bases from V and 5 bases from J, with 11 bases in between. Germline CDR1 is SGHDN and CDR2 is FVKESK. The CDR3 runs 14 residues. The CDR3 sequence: CASSQEAKGHEQYF. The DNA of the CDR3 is TGTGCCAGCAGCCAAGAGGCAAAGGGCCACGAGCAGTACTTC.

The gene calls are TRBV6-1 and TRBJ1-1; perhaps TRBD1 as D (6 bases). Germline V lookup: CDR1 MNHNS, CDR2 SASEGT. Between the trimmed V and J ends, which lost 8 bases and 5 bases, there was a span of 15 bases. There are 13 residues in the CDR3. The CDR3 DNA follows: TGTGCCAGCGGGAAACAGGGCGGGACTGAAGCTTTCTTT. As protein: CASGKQGGTEAFF.